This T cell receptor (beta chain) was observed in a study of Graves' ophthalmopathy and Graves' hyperthyroidism. Study outcomes and limitations: Sensitivity of 87.88% and specificity of about 81% were achieved when a 13-signature model separated ophthalmopathy from stable hyperthyroidism. Clonotypes were expanded in thyroid at above 0.001 frequency, and most also appeared in blood.

As regards this clonotype: Its antigen remains unidentified.

This CDR3 contains 16 residues. Germline loops: CDR1 ENHRY, CDR2 SYGVKD. V lost 4 bases, J lost 4 bases, and 8 bases stayed unmatched. As the template, RNA transcripts were used to amplify TCR beta CDR3 regions. The workflow started with a first-round RT-PCR run with HTBI primers and then moved on to a second-round multiplex PCR. In TCRdb, the multiplex PCR reads were re-called with MiXCR into one record per CDR3 protein. The data hold hundreds of thousands of distinct CDR3 sequences, with 40% observed a single time. Under 3 months in duration, the ophthalmopathy in affected donors had moderate-to-severe activity, CAS ≥3 and NOSPECS ≥4. PBMCs were isolated by Ficoll-Paque density gradient centrifugation, using roughly 9.7 ml of fresh peripheral blood as the starting material.

This TCR came from an adult man with Graves' ophthalmopathy. The chain couples TRBV10-3 to TRBJ1-4, with 8 positions matching TRBD1. Specimen: peripheral blood. This CDR3 reads CAISAGQGGGNEKLFF. As DNA, the CDR3 is TGTGCCATCAGTGCTGGACAGGGTGGGGGTAATGAAAAACTGTTTTTT.